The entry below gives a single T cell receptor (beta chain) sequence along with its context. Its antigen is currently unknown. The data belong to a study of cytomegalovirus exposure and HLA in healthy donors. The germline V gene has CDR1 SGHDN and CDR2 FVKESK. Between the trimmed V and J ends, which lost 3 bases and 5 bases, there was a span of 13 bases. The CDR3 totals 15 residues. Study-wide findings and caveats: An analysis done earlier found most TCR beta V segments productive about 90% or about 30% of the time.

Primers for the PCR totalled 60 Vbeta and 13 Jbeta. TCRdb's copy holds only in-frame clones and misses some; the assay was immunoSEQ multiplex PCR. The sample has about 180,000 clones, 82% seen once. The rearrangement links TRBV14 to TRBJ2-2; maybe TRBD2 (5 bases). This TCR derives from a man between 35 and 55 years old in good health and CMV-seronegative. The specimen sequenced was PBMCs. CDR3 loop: CASSQRSRGTGELFF. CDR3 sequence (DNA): TGTGCCAGCAGCCAGCGGTCTAGAGGGACCGGGGAGCTGTTTTTT.